This T cell receptor beta chain derives from a study of shared clonotypes between healthy human individuals. Looking at the study overall: There were three CD4 naive, three CD4 memory, two CD8 naive and one CD8 memory plates per donor. Findings and limits, study-wide: Naive CD4 clonotype sharing across several donors was 4% to 5.5%. Larger richness was generally estimated for naive than memory subsets.

Data came from immunoSEQ multiplex PCR; TCRdb stores just in-frame clones and leaves some out. The table shows 2 million to 3 million clones, with roughly 93% occurring only once. CD4+ cells were split into CD45RA+ naive and CD45RA-negative memory subsets. About this clone itself: The target antigen is unknown.

The sequenced sample consisted of naive CD4+ T cells from PBMCs. Described subset: CD45RA+ positively selected. This clonotype originated in a man younger than 30 in good health. Some clones in this sample may be carry-over from other donors' samples.

The CDR3 DNA is TGTGCCTGGAGTATAGGAAGGACCTACAATGAGCAGTTCTTC. Its protein is CAWSIGRTYNEQFF. The chain uses TRBV30 and TRBJ2-1, with D unresolved. Deletions cut 2 bases from V and 2 bases from J, with 10 bases between. Germline values: CDR1 GTSNPN, CDR2 SVGIG (reference sequence). The CDR3 totals 14 residues.